A single sample gave rise to the 23 T cell receptor beta chains below, sequenced in a study of graft-versus-host responses after intestinal transplantation. What these receptors recognize is not known. Produced via immunoSEQ multiplex PCR; TCRdb's table is partial and in-frame only. The table lists approximately 89,000 clones, roughly 91% of them singletons, with approximately 1% in the top ten. The sample here was unstimulated CD8+ T cells sorted from spleen or lymph node cells, taken before transplant. The receptors come from a human donor who was the organ donor for an intestinal transplant.

In this sample, this clone turned up once. The chain carries TRBV7-2 and TRBJ2-7; a weak D match, TRBD1 (5 bases). Trimming left V 1 base short and J 6 bases short, with 10 bases between. Germline-derived CDR1 and CDR2 are SGHTA and FQGNSA. The CDR3 has 13 residues. The CDR3 loop reads CASSLGQPGEQYF. Written as DNA, the CDR3 is TGTGCCAGCAGCTTAGGACAGCCCGGCGAGCAGTACTTC.

This chain links TRBV5-4 with TRBJ2-2; D is perhaps TRBD2 (6 bases). CDR3 size: 15 residues. CDR1 SGHNT and CDR2 YYREEE come from the germline V gene (reference sequence). V lost 4 bases to trimming and J lost 3 bases, with 13 bases between them. The CDR3 loop reads CASSITRDYTGELFF. CDR3 in DNA: TGTGCCAGCAGCATCACCCGGGACTACACCGGGGAGCTGTTTTTT.

This chain joins TRBV19 and TRBJ1-2, with TRBD1 as a possible D gene (5 bases). The V gene's germline CDR1 is LNHDA and CDR2 SQIVND (reference sequence). Between the trimmed V and J ends, which lost 9 bases and 10 bases, there was a span of 9 bases. There are 9 residues in the CDR3. CDR3 sequence reads: CASGTSYTF. The CDR3 coding sequence is TGTGCCAGCGGGACTTCCTACACCTTC.

The chain recombines TRBV7-8 with TRBJ1-1; 9 nucleotides line up with TRBD1. With V trimmed by 5 bases and J by 0 bases, 4 bases remained unmatched. This CDR3 contains 15 residues. Germline V gives CDR1 SGHVS, CDR2 FQNEAQ. DNA of the CDR3: TGTGCCAGCAGCGTCCGGGACAGGGTGAACACTGAAGCTTTCTTT. Its protein product is CASSVRDRVNTEAFF.

The rearrangement uses TRBV6-4 and TRBJ1-1; maybe TRBD1 (5 bases). CDR3 size: 13 residues. Germline loops: CDR1 MRHNA, CDR2 SNTAGT. V lost 2 bases, J lost 7 bases, and 11 bases lay in between. The CDR3 DNA reads as TGTGCCAGCAGTGACCCGGGCAGGGTTGAAGCTTTCTTT. Translating gives CASSDPGRVEAFF.

V gene TRBV4-1 combines with J gene TRBJ2-7, with D perhaps matching TRBD1 (6 bases). This CDR3 contains 18 residues. The germline V gene encodes CDR1 MGHRA and CDR2 YSYEKL. Between the trimmed V and J ends, which lost 0 bases and 1 base, there was a span of 19 bases. The CDR3 DNA sequence: TGCGCCAGCAGCCAAGAAGAATCGGGACACCTTACATCCTACGAGCAGTACTTC. This sequence encodes CASSQEESGHLTSYEQYF.

The genes are TRBV19 and TRBJ2-2; a possible D gene is TRBD1 (5 bases). Germline V gene lookup returns CDR1 LNHDA and CDR2 SQIVND (reference sequence). Trimming shortened V by 2 bases and J by 4 bases, and 11 bases separated the two germline ends. The CDR3 is made up of 15 amino acids. The CDR3, as DNA: TGTGCCAGTAGTATATTTGGGCAGGGCACCGGGGAGCTGTTTTTT. Translated: CASSIFGQGTGELFF.

This chain connects TRBV9 to TRBJ2-1; 8 positions agree with TRBD1. Germline trimming cut 4 bases from V and 9 bases from J; bases unmatched to any gene: 9. The CDR3 length is 14 residues. Germline CDR1 and CDR2: SGDLS and YYNGEE. The CDR3 sequence is CASSLGTGQSEQFF. The CDR3 nucleotides are TGTGCCAGCAGCCTTGGGACAGGCCAGAGTGAGCAGTTCTTC. Drawing the rest from reference TRBV9 and TRBJ2-1, the complete variable domain is DSGVTQTPKHLITATGQRVTLRCSPRSGDLSVYWYQQSLDQGLQFLIQYYNGEERAKGNILERFSAQQFPDLHSELNLSSLELGDSALYFCASSLGTGQSEQFFGPGTRLTVL.

The chain has TRBV28 and TRBJ2-7; the match to TRBD1 covers 9 bases. CDR1 MDHEN and CDR2 SYDVKM come from the germline V gene. This CDR3 spans 15 amino acids. The junction had 8 bases not matched to a gene; V was cut back by 5 bases and J by 3 bases. The CDR3 protein is CASSPRDRDIYEQYF. As DNA, the CDR3 is TGTGCCAGCAGTCCGCGGGACAGGGACATCTACGAGCAGTACTTC. Using reference TRBV28 and TRBJ2-7 for the parts outside the CDR3, the full variable domain is DVKVTQSSRYLVKRTGEKVFLECVQDMDHENMFWYRQDPGLGLRLIYFSYDVKMKEKGDIPEGYSVSREKKERFSLILESASTNQTSMYLCASSPRDRDIYEQYFGPGTRLTVT.

The CDR3 coding sequence is TGTGCCAGCAGCTTGGACAGGATGCCCCTTCCCTATGGCTACACCTTC. Its protein is CASSLDRMPLPYGYTF. The chain is built from TRBV7-9 and TRBJ1-2; 7 bases match TRBD1. The CDR3 length is 16 residues. Germline V CDR1 and CDR2: SEHNR, FQNEAQ (reference sequence). V lost 3 bases, J lost 4 bases, and 11 bases stayed unmatched. The full variable domain, its missing parts supplied by reference TRBV7-9 and TRBJ1-2, is DTGVSQNPRHKITKRGQNVTFRCDPISEHNRLYWYRQTLGQGPEFLTYFQNEAQLEKSRLLSDRFSAERPKGSFSTLEIQRTEQGDSAMYLCASSLDRMPLPYGYTFGSGTRLTVV.

This sequence joins TRBV15 and TRBJ1-1; D not resolved. This CDR3 region has 11 residues. CDR1 and CDR2 from the germline V gene are LNHNV and YYDKDF (reference sequence). Trimming took 4 bases from V and 3 from J, leaving 3 bases between them. CDR3 sequence reads: CATSTDTEAFF. In DNA form, the CDR3 reads TGTGCCACCAGCACAGACACTGAAGCTTTCTTT. Looking up the rest from reference TRBV15 and TRBJ1-1 gives the full variable domain: DAMVIQNPRYQVTQFGKPVTLSCSQTLNHNVMYWYQQKSSQAPKLLFHYYDKDFNNEADTPDNFQSRRPNTSFCFLDIRSPGLGDTAMYLCATSTDTEAFFGQGTRLTVV.

This clone was found once. The chain joins TRBV19 to TRBJ2-7, with TRBD2 matching 11 bases. V gave up 1 base and J gave up 3 bases; unmatched junction bases: 5. CDR3 size: 16 residues. Germline values: CDR1 LNHDA, CDR2 SQIVND (reference sequence). The chain's CDR3 is CASSIGQGLAVYEQYF. As DNA, the CDR3 is TGTGCCAGTAGTATAGGACAGGGACTAGCGGTCTACGAGCAGTACTTC.

This clone was picked up a small number of times. The chain has TRBV5-6 and TRBJ2-7, with no clear D. Trimming shortened V by 7 bases and J by 0 bases, and 11 bases separated the two germline ends. Germline CDR1 reads SGHDT; CDR2 reads YYEEEE. This CDR3 is 13 amino acids long. The CDR3 here is CASEQFSSYEQYF. The CDR3 DNA sequence: TGTGCCAGCGAACAGTTCAGCTCCTACGAGCAGTACTTC.

This clone was seen just once. The V and J genes are TRBV27 and TRBJ1-5; D is perhaps TRBD1 (6 bases). Germline V gene sequence: CDR1 MNHEY, CDR2 SMNVEV (reference sequence). The V gene lost 5 bases and the J gene lost 5 bases, with 10 bases spanning the gap. This CDR3 spans 13 amino acids. The chain's CDR3 is CASSTNRDQPQHF. The CDR3 DNA is TGTGCCAGCAGTACAAACAGGGATCAGCCCCAGCATTTT.

The J gene is TRBJ1-1, the V gene TRBV4-2, with D unclear. Germline V gene data show CDR1 as LGHNA and CDR2 as YNFKEQ. V was pared by 1 base and J by 1 base, with 7 bases between. The CDR3 contains 14 residues. The CDR3 is CASSQGVPNTEAFF. Here the CDR3 DNA reads TGTGCCAGCAGCCAAGGCGTGCCGAACACTGAAGCTTTCTTT.

This sequence joins TRBV28 and TRBJ2-1; TRBD2 matches at 8 bases. The V and J ends lost 5 bases and 0 bases, in that order; junction bases with no gene match: 21. The CDR3 is made up of 21 amino acids. From germline, CDR1 is MDHEN and CDR2 SYDVKM. The CDR3 region is CASSAILAGWITLSSYNEQFF. In DNA form, the CDR3 reads TGTGCCAGCAGTGCCATCTTAGCGGGATGGATCACCCTTAGCTCCTACAATGAGCAGTTCTTC.

The J gene is TRBJ2-3, the V gene TRBV19; the D gene is possibly TRBD2 (6 bases). This CDR3 is 13 amino acids long. CDR1 is LNHDA, CDR2 SQIVND, per germline (reference sequence). The V and J ends lost 7 bases and 6 bases respectively, with 14 bases between them. CDR3 coding DNA: TGTGCCAGTATGAGGGGAGGATTGGATACGCAGTATTTT. Protein sequence: CASMRGGLDTQYF. The full variable domain, in which reference TRBV19 and TRBJ2-3 provide the parts outside the CDR3, is DGGITQSPKYLFRKEGQNVTLSCEQNLNHDAMYWYRQDPGQGLRLIYYSQIVNDFQKGDIAEGYSVSREKKESFPLTVTSAQKNPTAFYLCASMRGGLDTQYFGPGTRLTVL.

V gene TRBV13 combines with J gene TRBJ1-1, with a possible D match to TRBD1 (5 bases). Between the trimmed V and J ends, which lost 2 bases and 11 bases, there was a span of 15 bases. Germline-derived CDR1 and CDR2 are PRHDT and FYEKMQ (reference sequence). This CDR3 spans 13 amino acids. The CDR3 DNA is TGTGCCAGCAGCTTACCCTCGGCGGCAGGGGCTTTCTTT. It encodes CASSLPSAAGAFF. The variable domain in full, completed from reference TRBV13 and TRBJ1-1, reads AAGVIQSPRHLIKEKRETATLKCYPIPRHDTVYWYQQGPGQDPQFLISFYEKMQSDKGSIPDRFSAQQFSDYHSELNMSSLELGDSALYFCASSLPSAAGAFFGQGTRLTVV.

The chain uses TRBV7-6 and TRBJ2-1; TRBD1 matches 8 bases. Germline assignment: CDR1 SGHVS and CDR2 FNYEAQ. The J segment lost 6 bases and the V segment lost 3 bases, leaving 4 bases of the junction unmatched. The CDR3 contains 14 residues. In DNA, the CDR3 is TGTGCCAGCAGCTTGGGACAGGCCCCCAATGAGCAGTTCTTC. Its protein is CASSLGQAPNEQFF.

CDR3 amino acids: CASSQRWGGYNEQFF. In nucleotides, the CDR3 is TGTGCCAGCAGCCAGAGATGGGGGGGTTACAATGAGCAGTTCTTC. The V call is TRBV14, the J call TRBJ2-1; 7 bases are shared with TRBD2. J lost 4 bases, V lost 3 bases, and 6 bases had no gene match. Germline V CDR1 and CDR2: SGHDN, FVKESK. This CDR3 comprises 15 residues.

V gene TRBV5-4 combines with J gene TRBJ1-1; 10 bases align to TRBD1. The V gene's germline CDR1 is SGHNT and CDR2 YYREEE (reference sequence). The V and J ends lost 1 base and 5 bases, in that order; junction bases with no gene match: 11. This CDR3 region has 17 residues. The CDR3 bases are TGTGCCAGCAGCTTGCCCGGGAAGGACAGGGGGGGGACTGAAGCTTTCTTT. It encodes CASSLPGKDRGGTEAFF.

This clone has just a few counts. This sequence joins TRBV6-4 and TRBJ2-1; 13 bases map to TRBD2. Germline V gene sequence: CDR1 MRHNA, CDR2 SNTAGT. Losses at the gene ends were 3 bases for V and 5 bases for J; bases not matched to a gene: 1. This CDR3 is built from 15 residues. CDR3 in amino acids: CASSDGTSGDNEQFF. The CDR3 region has the DNA TGTGCCAGCAGTGATGGGACTAGCGGGGACAATGAGCAGTTCTTC.

This clone was found a few times. The V call is TRBV6-1, the J call TRBJ1-2; D call uncertain. This CDR3 has 15 residues. Trimming cost V 2 bases and J 4 bases, with 14 bases left between them. Germline V lookup: CDR1 MNHNS, CDR2 SASEGT. CDR3 sequence: CASSERGRKFYGYTF. DNA of the CDR3: TGTGCCAGCAGTGAAAGAGGTCGGAAGTTCTATGGCTACACCTTC.